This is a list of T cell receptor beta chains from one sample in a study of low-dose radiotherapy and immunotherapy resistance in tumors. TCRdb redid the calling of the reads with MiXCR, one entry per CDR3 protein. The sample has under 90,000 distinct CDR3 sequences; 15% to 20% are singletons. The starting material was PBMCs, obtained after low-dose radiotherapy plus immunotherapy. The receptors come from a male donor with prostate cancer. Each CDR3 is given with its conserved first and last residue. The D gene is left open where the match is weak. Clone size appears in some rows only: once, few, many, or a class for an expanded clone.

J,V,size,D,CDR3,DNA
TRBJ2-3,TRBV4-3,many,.,CASSHSSLGWRDTDTQYF,TGCGCCAGCAGCCATTCCTCCTTAGGGTGGCGAGACACAGATACGCAGTATTTT
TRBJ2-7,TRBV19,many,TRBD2,CASSMPSGPSHEQYF,TGTGCCAGTAGTATGCCTAGCGGGCCGTCGCACGAGCAGTACTTC
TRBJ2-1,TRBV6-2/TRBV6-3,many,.,CASSNRQNYNEQFF,TGTGCCAGCAGTAACCGACAGAATTACAATGAGCAGTTCTTC
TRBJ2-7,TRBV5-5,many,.,CASSLAGSTYEQYF,TGTGCCAGCAGCTTGGCAGGCTCGACCTACGAGCAGTACTTC
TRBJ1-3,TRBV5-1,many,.,CASSPGVSSGNTIYF,TGCGCCAGCAGCCCAGGGGTTAGCTCTGGAAACACCATATATTTT
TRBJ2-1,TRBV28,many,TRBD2,CASRGTSPANEQFF,TGTGCCAGCAGGGGGACTAGTCCCGCCAATGAGCAGTTCTTC
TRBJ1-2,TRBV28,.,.,CASIGGGYYGYTF,TGTGCCAGCATCGGGGGGGGTTACTATGGCTACACCTTC
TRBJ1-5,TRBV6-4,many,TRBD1,CATPQRDRGHQPQHF,TGTGCCACCCCACAACGGGACAGGGGCCATCAGCCCCAGCATTTT
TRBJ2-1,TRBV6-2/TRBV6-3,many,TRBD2,CASSYASGRGEQFF,TGTGCCAGCAGTTACGCTAGCGGGAGAGGTGAGCAGTTCTTC
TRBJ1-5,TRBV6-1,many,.,CASSDRNQPQHF,TGTGCCAGCAGTGATAGGAATCAGCCCCAGCATTTT
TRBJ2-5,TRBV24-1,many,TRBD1,CATSAPGGRRGETQYF,TGTGCCACCAGTGCCCCAGGGGGCCGACGGGGAGAGACCCAGTACTTC
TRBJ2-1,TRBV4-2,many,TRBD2,CASSQDLRGRYNEQFF,TGTGCCAGCAGCCAAGATCTTCGCGGGAGGTACAATGAGCAGTTCTTC
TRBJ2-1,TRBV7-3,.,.,CASSLMGGTTYNEQFF,TGTGCCAGCAGCTTAATGGGCGGGACCACCTACAATGAGCAGTTCTTC
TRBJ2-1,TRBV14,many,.,CASSQSRLQGFLNEQFF,TGTGCCAGCAGCCAAAGCCGCCTCCAGGGGTTTTTAAATGAGCAGTTCTTC
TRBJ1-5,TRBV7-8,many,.,CASSLGSYQPQHF,TGTGCCAGCAGCTTAGGAAGCTATCAGCCCCAGCATTTT
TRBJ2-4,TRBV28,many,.,CASSPDRTAKNIQYF,TGTGCCAGCAGTCCCGACAGGACAGCCAAAAACATTCAGTACTTC
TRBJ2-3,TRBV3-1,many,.,CASSRDGDTQYF,TGTGCCAGCAGCCGGGATGGGGATACGCAGTATTTT
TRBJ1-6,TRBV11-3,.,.,CASSRKRGF,TGTGCCAGCAGCCGTAAGAGGGGGTTT
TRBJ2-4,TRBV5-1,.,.,CASSLEGEIPEAKNIQYF,TGCGCCAGCAGCTTGGAAGGGGAGATCCCCGAGGCCAAAAACATTCAGTACTTC
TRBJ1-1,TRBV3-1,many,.,CASSQRVQGRGEAFF,TGTGCCAGCAGCCAAAGAGTACAGGGCCGTGGTGAAGCTTTCTTT
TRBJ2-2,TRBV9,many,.,CASSTPANTGELFF,TGTGCCAGCAGCACCCCCGCGAACACCGGGGAGCTGTTTTTT
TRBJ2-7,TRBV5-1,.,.,CASSVGIGSIHEQYF,TGCGCCAGCAGTGTAGGGATCGGGAGTATCCACGAGCAGTACTTC
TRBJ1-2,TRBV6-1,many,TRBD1,CASRRDRTSHGYTF,TGTGCCAGCAGAAGGGACAGAACGTCCCATGGCTACACCTTC
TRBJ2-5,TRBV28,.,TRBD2,CASSPPGTSGIIKETQYF,TGTGCCAGCAGCCCTCCCGGGACTAGCGGGATTATTAAAGAGACCCAGTACTTC
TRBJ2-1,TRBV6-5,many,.,CASNDISYNEQFF,TGTGCCAGCAACGACATCTCCTACAATGAGCAGTTCTTC
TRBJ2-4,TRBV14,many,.,CASSQAGAKNIQYF,TGTGCCAGCAGCCAAGCGGGAGCCAAAAACATTCAGTACTTC
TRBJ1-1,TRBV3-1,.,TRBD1,CASSQGTGRPTEAFF,TGTGCCAGCAGCCAAGGGACAGGGAGGCCCACTGAAGCTTTCTTT
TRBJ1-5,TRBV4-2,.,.,CASSQEWLDFDQPQHF,TGTGCCAGCAGCCAAGAGTGGCTGGACTTTGATCAGCCCCAGCATTTT
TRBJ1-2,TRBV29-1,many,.,CSVEGLKGEGYTF,TGCAGCGTTGAGGGGTTAAAGGGCGAGGGCTACACCTTC
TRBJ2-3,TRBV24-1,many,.,CASSGTPGDTQYF,TGTGCCTCATCCGGGACTCCCGGAGATACGCAGTATTTT
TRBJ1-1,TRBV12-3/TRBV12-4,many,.,CASSLPPTEAFF,TGTGCCAGCAGTTTACCGCCGACTGAAGCTTTCTTT
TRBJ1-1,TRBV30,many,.,CAWSAGTANTEAFF,TGTGCCTGGAGTGCTGGGACGGCGAACACTGAAGCTTTCTTT
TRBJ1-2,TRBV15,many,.,CATSRVPGNYGYTF,TGTGCCACCAGCAGAGTGCCAGGGAACTATGGCTACACCTTC
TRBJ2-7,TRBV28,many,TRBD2,CASRPGAGNSYEQYF,TGTGCCAGCAGACCCGGAGCGGGGAACTCCTACGAGCAGTACTTC
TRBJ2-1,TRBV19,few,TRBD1,CASSLGQYNEQFF,TGTGCCAGTAGTCTGGGACAGTACAATGAGCAGTTCTTC
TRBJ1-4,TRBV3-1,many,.,CASSLGGTEKLFF,TGTGCCAGCAGCCTCGGCGGGACAGAAAAACTGTTTTTT
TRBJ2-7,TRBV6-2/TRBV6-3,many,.,CASSPHPGYEQYF,TGTGCCAGCAGTCCCCATCCGGGGTACGAGCAGTACTTC
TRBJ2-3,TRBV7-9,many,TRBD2,CASSTTSGSTDTQYF,TGTGCCAGCAGCACGACTAGCGGGAGCACAGATACGCAGTATTTT
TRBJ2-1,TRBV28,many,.,CASSLRNPHEQFF,TGTGCCAGCAGTTTACGGAACCCCCATGAGCAGTTCTTC
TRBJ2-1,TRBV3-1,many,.,CASSQAEVNEQFF,TGTGCCAGCAGCCAAGCAGAAGTAAATGAGCAGTTCTTC
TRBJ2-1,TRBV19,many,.,CASSTPGRSSYNEQFF,TGTGCCAGTAGTACCCCCGGCAGGAGCTCCTACAATGAGCAGTTCTTC
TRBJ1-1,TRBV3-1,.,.,CASSMMGTEAFF,TGTGCCAGCTCTATGATGGGCACTGAAGCTTTCTTT
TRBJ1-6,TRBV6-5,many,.,CASRGGLQNSPLHF,TGTGCCAGCAGAGGGGGGTTACAAAATTCACCCCTCCACTTT
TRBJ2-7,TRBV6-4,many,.,CASNSPRRDEQYF,TGTGCCAGCAATAGCCCCCGGCGAGACGAGCAGTACTTC
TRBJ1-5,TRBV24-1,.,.,CATSERGNQPQHF,TGTGCCACCAGTGAAAGAGGCAATCAGCCCCAGCATTTT
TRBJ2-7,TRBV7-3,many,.,CASSQTGGQDEQYF,TGTGCCAGCAGCCAGACGGGGGGCCAGGACGAGCAGTACTTC
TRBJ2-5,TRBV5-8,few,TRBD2,CASSLAREYQETQYF,TGTGCCAGCAGCTTAGCGCGGGAGTACCAAGAGACCCAGTACTTC
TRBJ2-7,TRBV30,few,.,CALSATREQYF,TGTGCCTTGTCGGCGACAAGGGAGCAGTACTTC